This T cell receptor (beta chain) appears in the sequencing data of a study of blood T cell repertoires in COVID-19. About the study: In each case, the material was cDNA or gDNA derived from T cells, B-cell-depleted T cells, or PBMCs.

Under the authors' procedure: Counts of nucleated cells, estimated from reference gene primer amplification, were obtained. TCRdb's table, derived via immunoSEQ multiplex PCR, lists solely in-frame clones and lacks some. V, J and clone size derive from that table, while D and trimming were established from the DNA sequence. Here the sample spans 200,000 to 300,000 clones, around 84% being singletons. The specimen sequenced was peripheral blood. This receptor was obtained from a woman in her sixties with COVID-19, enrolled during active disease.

The CDR3 here is CASSQEPSGRRFF. As DNA, the CDR3 is TGTGCCAGCAGCCAGGAGCCAAGCGGGAGACGGTTCTTC. This rearrangement joins TRBV3-1 (or the pseudogene TRBV3-2) to TRBJ2-1, with 8 bases matching TRBD2. From germline, CDR1 is LGHDT and CDR2 YNNKEL (reference sequence). The CDR3 runs 13 residues. The J segment lost 15 bases and the V segment lost 3 bases, leaving 10 bases of the junction unmatched.